The 29 T cell receptor beta chains in this list originate from one sample, sequenced in a study of blood T cell repertoires in COVID-19. This table comes from immunoSEQ multiplex PCR, and its TCRdb copy is limited to in-frame clones, with some not included. Among around 100,000 clones listed, roughly four fifths were seen once. Sequencing used peripheral blood. These receptors were obtained from a man aged 65-85 years with acute or convalescent COVID-19.

The rearrangement links TRBV19 to TRBJ1-1; the D gene is possibly TRBD1 (6 bases). CDR1 and CDR2 from the germline V gene are LNHDA and SQIVND (reference sequence). The CDR3 is made up of 14 amino acids. Deletions cut 3 bases from V and 3 bases from J, with 11 bases between. CDR3 loop: CASSMGRTDTEAFF. CDR3 nucleotides: TGTGCCAGTAGTATGGGGCGGACAGACACTGAAGCTTTCTTT.

The J gene is TRBJ1-5, the V gene TRBV5-3; tentatively, D is TRBD1 (6 bases). TRBV5-3 is given ORF status, its function remaining uncertain. V lost 6 bases to trimming and J lost 0 bases, with 28 bases between them. CDR3 length: 20 residues. CDR3 nucleotides: TGTGCCAGAAACCAGGGGAGAGTGCGGTCTCATCGGTATAGCAATCAGCCCCAGCATTTT. It yields the protein CARNQGRVRSHRYSNQPQHF.

The chain joins TRBV19 to TRBJ2-2, with D perhaps matching TRBD1 (5 bases). V was shortened by 5 bases and J by 4 bases, with 14 bases between the two germline ends. The CDR3 is 15 amino acids. Germline CDR1 is LNHDA and CDR2 is SQIVND (reference sequence). Written as DNA, the CDR3 is TGTGCCAGTAGTGATAGACAGTTTTCCACCGGGGAGCTGTTTTTT. Translation: CASSDRQFSTGELFF.

The chain has TRBV6-5 and TRBJ2-3; TRBD1 matches 8 bases. The germline V gene has CDR1 MNHEY and CDR2 SVGAGI. The CDR3 length is 14 residues. With 5 bases clipped from V and 8 bases from J, the junction kept 9 bases outside the gene matches. The CDR3 here is CASSPGGLGGTQYF. DNA for the CDR3: TGTGCCAGCAGTCCAGGGGGCCTCGGGGGTACGCAGTATTTT.

The chain employs TRBV30 and TRBJ2-6; D gene ambiguous. The CDR3 extends over 14 amino acids. V lost 3 bases to trimming and J lost 0 bases, with 6 bases between them. Germline V gives CDR1 GTSNPN, CDR2 SVGIG (reference sequence). In DNA, the CDR3 is TGTGCCTGGAGGGAGAGCTCTGGGGCCAACGTCCTGACTTTC. Translating it yields CAWRESSGANVLTF. The whole variable domain, remainder taken from reference TRBV30 and TRBJ2-6, is SQTIHQWPATLVQPVGSPLSLECTVEGTSNPNLYWYRQAAGRGLQLLFYSVGIGQISSEVPQNLSASRPQDRQFILSSKKLLLSDSGFYLCAWRESSGANVLTFGAGSRLTVL.

J is TRBJ2-7 and V is TRBV28, with D maybe TRBD1 (5 bases). The length of the CDR3 is 14 residues. The V end lost 7 bases, the J end lost 4 bases, and 17 bases lay between the germline ends. The germline V gene encodes CDR1 MDHEN and CDR2 SYDVKM. The CDR3 DNA is TGTGCCAGCACCACACTCCAGGGATCGTACGAGCAGTACTTC. Translated: CASTTLQGSYEQYF.

The chain joins TRBV7-2 to TRBJ1-2, with D perhaps matching TRBD1 (6 bases). Germline CDR1 reads SGHTA; CDR2 reads FQGNSA. This CDR3 has 15 residues. V was shortened by 2 bases and J by 5 bases, with 15 bases between the two germline ends. In nucleotides, the CDR3 is TGTGCCAGCAGCTTAATGCAGGGGCGCGGATATGGCTACACCTTC. It codes for CASSLMQGRGYGYTF.

This chain connects TRBV4-2 to TRBJ2-6, with TRBD1 matching 7 bases. Per germline, CDR1 LGHNA and CDR2 YNFKEQ. Trimming at V came to 2 bases and at J to 1 base, leaving 17 bases not matched to a gene. The CDR3 covers 21 residues. The CDR3 is CASSQLYQGQESPSGANVLTF. The CDR3, as DNA: TGTGCCAGCAGCCAACTCTACCAAGGACAGGAATCCCCATCTGGGGCCAACGTCCTGACTTTC.

The V call is TRBV6-1, the J call TRBJ2-3, with 10 bases that match TRBD2. The CDR3 totals 18 residues. The V gene's germline CDR1 is MNHNS and CDR2 SASEGT. V lost 3 bases and J lost 2; bases outside the gene matches: 11. The CDR3 sequence is CASSDPILAGKSTDTQYF. As DNA, the CDR3 is TGTGCCAGCAGTGACCCTATACTAGCGGGAAAATCCACAGATACGCAGTATTTT.

The chain is built from TRBV24-1 and TRBJ1-2; the D is unclear. Germline V gene lookup returns CDR1 KGHDR and CDR2 SFDVKD. The CDR3 consists of 13 residues. The V end was cut by 2 bases, the J end by 1 base, with 4 bases between. CDR3 in DNA: TGTGCCACCAGTGATTCTAATAACTATGGCTACACCTTC. Protein product: CATSDSNNYGYTF.

The rearrangement uses TRBV15 and TRBJ2-1; no clear D. Germline V gene data show CDR1 as LNHNV and CDR2 as YYDKDF (reference sequence). V lost 0 bases and J lost 5, with 14 bases in between. The length of the CDR3 is 16 residues. CDR3 in DNA: TGTGCCACCAGCAGAGATTCCAGTGCCCCAGACAATGAGCAGTTCTTC. Translating it yields CATSRDSSAPDNEQFF.

V is TRBV5-1 and J is TRBJ2-5; D is possibly TRBD1 (5 bases). This CDR3 comprises 13 residues. Germline V CDR1 and CDR2: SGHRS, YFSETQ. Trimming left V 1 base short and J 4 bases short, with 8 bases between. CDR3 DNA: TGCGCCAGCAGCTTGTCCAGGGTAGAGACCCAGTACTTC. Translation gives CASSLSRVETQYF.

The chain carries TRBV20-1 and TRBJ2-2; 8 bases agree with TRBD1. Germline CDR1 reads DFQATT; CDR2 reads SNEGSKA (reference sequence). The CDR3 runs to 17 residues. Losses at the gene ends were 3 bases for V and 5 bases for J; bases not matched to a gene: 14. The CDR3 reads CSASEDRARMRTGELFF. CDR3 in DNA: TGCAGTGCTAGTGAGGACAGGGCGAGGATGAGAACCGGGGAGCTGTTTTTT.

This clone was counted between two and nine times. This chain's CDR3 is CASSLTTGQYGYTF. The CDR3 DNA sequence: TGTGCCAGCAGTTTAACTACAGGGCAGTATGGCTACACCTTC. The genes are TRBV28 and TRBJ1-2, with TRBD1 as a possible D gene (6 bases). Between the trimmed V and J ends, which lost 2 bases and 5 bases, there was a span of 12 bases. The V gene's germline CDR1 is MDHEN and CDR2 SYDVKM. This CDR3 contains 14 residues.

The sample holds a few counts of this clone. The V call is TRBV18, the J call TRBJ1-4; 9 positions agree with TRBD1. From germline, CDR1 is KGHSH and CDR2 LQKENI. J lost 5 bases, V lost 2 bases, and 3 bases had no gene match. This CDR3 comprises 15 residues. The CDR3 protein is CASSPMGTGNEKLFF. DNA for the CDR3: TGTGCCAGCTCACCAATGGGGACAGGGAATGAAAAACTGTTTTTT.

This sequence joins TRBV3-1 (or the pseudogene TRBV3-2) and TRBJ1-6; 7 bases map to TRBD1. This CDR3 has 14 residues. Germline-derived CDR1 and CDR2 are LGHDT and YNNKEL (reference sequence). V gave up 4 bases and J gave up 9 bases; unmatched junction bases: 6. CDR3 in DNA: TGTGCCAGCAGCCTGGGACAGATTCCTTCACCCCTCCACTTT. Encoded protein: CASSLGQIPSPLHF.

V is TRBV5-1 and J is TRBJ1-3; no clear D gene. The V end was cut by 4 bases, the J end by 4 bases, with 9 bases between. In germline, CDR1 is SGHRS, CDR2 YFSETQ. This CDR3 spans 13 amino acids. The CDR3 nucleotides are TGCGCCAGCAGCCCGACACTGGGAAACACCATATATTTT. The encoded protein is CASSPTLGNTIYF.

The chain combines TRBV28 with TRBJ1-2, with 7 bases matching TRBD1. The CDR3 consists of 17 residues. V shed 7 bases, J shed 5 bases, and the junction held 19 bases outside the gene matches. CDR1 and CDR2 (germline): MDHEN, SYDVKM. CDR3 DNA sequence: TGTGCCAGCACCCCAGGGGGGAGCGGTGGGCCTAGTTATGGCTACACCTTC. This translates into CASTPGGSGGPSYGYTF.

The chain has TRBV3-1 (or the pseudogene TRBV3-2) and TRBJ2-5, with a possible D match to TRBD2 (5 bases). Trimming removed 0 bases at V and 6 bases at J, with 11 bases between. Germline CDR1 and CDR2: LGHDT and YNNKEL (reference sequence). The length of the CDR3 is 14 residues. CDR3 DNA: TGTGCCAGCAGCCAAGATAGCAGCGGCCAGACCCAGTACTTC. Translated: CASSQDSSGQTQYF.

The CDR3 spells CAITGGGNTQYF. CDR3 DNA: TGTGCCATCACGGGGGGGGGTAATACGCAGTATTTT. V is TRBV10-3 and J is TRBJ2-3; 8 nucleotides agree with TRBD2. The CDR3 consists of 12 residues. Germline values: CDR1 ENHRY, CDR2 SYGVKD. The V gene end was trimmed by 7 bases and the J gene end by 7 bases; junction bases not matched to a gene: 4.

A single count supports this clone. The chain couples TRBV7-3 to TRBJ2-2, with TRBD1 matching 11 bases. With V trimmed by 5 bases and J by 5 bases, 7 bases remained unmatched. Germline V lookup: CDR1 SGHTA, CDR2 FQGTGA. CDR3 length: 16 amino acids. CDR3 bases: TGTGCCAGCAGCCGACAGGGACAGGGGGAGACCGGGGAGCTGTTTTTT. Protein: CASSRQGQGETGELFF.

The V call is TRBV27, the J call TRBJ2-3; D remains unclear. Per the germline V gene, CDR1 is MNHEY and CDR2 is SMNVEV (reference sequence). Trimming cost V 3 bases and J 3 bases, with 13 bases left between them. CDR3 length equals 15 residues. The CDR3 DNA reads TGTGCCAGCAGTTTGCGCCCCTCGAGGACAGATACGCAGTATTTT. It translates to CASSLRPSRTDTQYF.

The chain couples TRBV29-1 to TRBJ1-1, with 9 bases that match TRBD1. Trimming cost V 3 bases and J 5 bases; bases outside gene matches: 7. This CDR3 has 14 residues. Per the germline V gene, CDR1 is SQVTM and CDR2 is ANQGSEA. CDR3 DNA sequence: TGCAGCGTTGATAAGTCGGGACAGGGTACTGAAGCTTTCTTT. Its translation is CSVDKSGQGTEAFF. The variable domain in full, with the rest retrieved from reference TRBV29-1 and TRBJ1-1, is SAVISQKPSRDICQRGTSLTIQCQVDSQVTMMFWYRQQPGQSLTLIATANQGSEATYESGFVIDKFPISRPNLTFSTLTVSNMSPEDSSIYLCSVDKSGQGTEAFFGQGTRLTVV.

This chain connects TRBV15 to TRBJ2-7; TRBD2 matches 11 bases. The CDR3 extends over 15 amino acids. V trimming: 1 base; J trimming: 3 bases; junction bases outside the gene matches: 2. CDR1 and CDR2 (germline): LNHNV, YYDKDF (reference sequence). The CDR3 loop reads CATSRGGTSGYEQYF. DNA for the CDR3: TGTGCCACCAGCAGAGGGGGGACTAGCGGCTACGAGCAGTACTTC.

The V gene is TRBV10-1, the J gene TRBJ2-3; TRBD2 matches 8 bases. The CDR3 covers 16 residues. Germline V gene sequence: CDR1 WNHNN, CDR2 SYGVQD (reference sequence). With V trimmed by 4 bases and J by 2 bases, 8 bases remained unmatched. The CDR3 reads CASSGRTGGPTDTQYF. The CDR3 DNA is TGCGCCAGCAGTGGAAGGACGGGAGGGCCCACAGATACGCAGTATTTT.

This chain links TRBV30 with TRBJ1-3; 10 bases are a match to TRBD1. The germline gives CDR1 GTSNPN, CDR2 SVGIG (reference sequence). Trimming took 3 bases from V and 7 from J; bases not matched to a gene: 6. CDR3 length equals 14 residues. CDR3 coding DNA: TGTGCCTGGAGGGGACAGGGGTCGGTTAACACCATATATTTT. Protein: CAWRGQGSVNTIYF.

V and J are TRBV27 and TRBJ1-2; 7 bases line up with TRBD1. CDR3 length equals 13 residues. V dropped 2 bases and J dropped 6; count of bases not matched to a gene: 3. Germline loops: CDR1 MNHEY, CDR2 SMNVEV (reference sequence). In DNA form, the CDR3 reads TGTGCCAGCAGTTTAAAAGGGGGCCATGGCTACACCTTC. Residues: CASSLKGGHGYTF.

This sequence joins TRBV14 and TRBJ1-2; D is undetermined. Germline values: CDR1 SGHDN, CDR2 FVKESK. The ends were cut back, 1 base at V and 2 bases at J, with 5 bases in the middle. The length of the CDR3 is 13 residues. The CDR3 here is CASSQGLNYGYTF. The CDR3 coding sequence is TGTGCCAGCAGCCAAGGTCTAAACTATGGCTACACCTTC.

The genes are TRBV19 and TRBJ1-2; no clear D gene. Germline V gene data show CDR1 as LNHDA and CDR2 as SQIVND (reference sequence). CDR3 length: 12 residues. V was trimmed by 5 bases and J by 4 bases, leaving 8 bases between them. The DNA of the CDR3 is TGTGCCAGTAGTCGGGAGATCTATGGCTACACCTTC. Its translation: CASSREIYGYTF.